The clone carrying this T cell receptor (beta chain) was found once. Its antigen is unknown. The data were obtained in a study of blood T cells in healthy people across ages. Findings and limits, study-wide: Strong correlation linked observed beta diversity and percent naive T cells.

A second roughly 6 to 11 cycle PCR used barcoded and J-beta primers. MiXCR, run by TCRdb on the 5' RACE reads, gives a single entry per CDR3 protein. The table has about 1.4 million distinct CDR3 sequences, approximately 59% seen once. V was shortened by 6 bases and J by 0 bases, with 14 bases between the two germline ends. The germline CDR1 and CDR2 sequences are KGHSH and LQKENI. The CDR3 runs 15 residues. Sequencing was done on a sample of blood. The clonotype comes from a young man in good health. This chain uses TRBV18 with TRBJ1-1; no clear D. The CDR3 bases are TGTGCCAGCTCCCCTTCTCCGATGATGAACACTGAAGCTTTCTTT. Translation gives CASSPSPMMNTEAFF.